Listed here are 16 T cell receptor beta chains from one sample, sequenced in a study of molecular identifiers for immune sequencing clone quantification. TCRdb re-derived calls from the PCR reads in MiXCR, one entry per CDR3 protein. The sample contains about 640,000 distinct CDR3 sequences, nearly 20% of which appear only once. Sequencing was performed on naive CD8+ T cells from blood, with Jurkat cell RNA spiked in. Stated subset: FACS-sorted CD8+CD4-CCR7+CD45RA+ naive T cells. These receptors were taken from a human donor in good health. Some libraries in this study had Jurkat cell RNA spiked in.

The chain carries TRBV4-1 and TRBJ2-1; the match to TRBD2 covers 13 bases. The CDR3 spans 16 residues. V dropped 0 bases and J dropped 5; count of bases not matched to a gene: 1. CDR1 and CDR2 (germline): MGHRA, YSYEKL. In nucleotides, the CDR3 is TGCGCCAGCAGCCAAGATGGACTAGCGGGGGACAATGAGCAGTTCTTC. It is translated as CASSQDGLAGDNEQFF.

This clonotype was found many times. V and J are TRBV2 and TRBJ2-3; D possibly corresponds to TRBD2 (7 bases). CDR1 is SNHLY, CDR2 FYNNEI, per germline. Trimming shortened V by 3 bases and J by 5 bases, and 15 bases separated the two germline ends. The CDR3 runs to 15 residues. The CDR3 DNA is TGTGCCAGCAGTGATTTGCGGGGGCTTGAAGATACGCAGTATTTT. Its protein is CASSDLRGLEDTQYF. The entire variable domain, with the rest obtained from reference TRBV2 and TRBJ2-3, is as follows: EPEVTQTPSHQVTQMGQEVILRCVPISNHLYFYWYRQILGQKVEFLVSFYNNEISEKSEIFDDQFSVERPDGSNFTLKIRSTKLEDSAMYFCASSDLRGLEDTQYFGPGTRLTVL.

The chain recombines TRBV18 with TRBJ2-1, with 9 bases fitting TRBD1. The junction had 8 bases not matched to a gene; V was cut back by 3 bases and J by 5 bases. CDR3 size: 16 residues. Germline CDR1 KGHSH, CDR2 LQKENI. CDR3 DNA: TGTGCCAGCTCACCCCGGGACAGGGTAATCAACAATGAGCAGTTCTTC. Translated, it gives CASSPRDRVINNEQFF.

This clonotype was found many times. This chain uses TRBV4-1 with TRBJ2-1; no definite D call. The V end lost 5 bases, the J end lost 0 bases, and 11 bases lay between the germline ends. CDR1 is MGHRA and CDR2 is YSYEKL in the germline V gene. The CDR3 covers 15 residues. The CDR3 sequence is CASSSRTDSYNEQFF. CDR3 DNA: TGCGCCAGCAGCTCACGCACAGACTCCTACAATGAGCAGTTCTTC.

The chain uses TRBV12-3 or TRBV12-4 and TRBJ2-7, with TRBD1 as a possible D gene (5 bases). This CDR3 is 16 amino acids long. V lost 6 bases, J lost 2 bases, and 20 bases lay in between. CDR3: CASRAAGNPQTYEQYF. The CDR3 coding sequence is TGTGCCAGCAGGGCAGCAGGGAACCCCCAAACCTACGAGCAGTACTTC.

A few counts support this clonotype. The chain carries TRBV7-9 and TRBJ2-7; D is ambiguous. The CDR3 loop spans 16 amino acids. The V gene lost 5 bases and the J gene lost 0 bases, with 17 bases spanning the gap. Germline V gene sequence: CDR1 SEHNR, CDR2 FQNEAQ (reference sequence). CDR3 DNA: TGTGCCAGCAGCCCCTGGGAAAACGGATACTCCTACGAGCAGTACTTC. As protein: CASSPWENGYSYEQYF.

This clonotype was detected only a few times. The chain employs TRBV6-2 or TRBV6-3 and TRBJ2-1; 9 bases match TRBD1. The CDR3 extends over 18 amino acids. Germline assignment: CDR1 MNHEY and CDR2 SVGEGT. Trimming cost V 4 bases and J 2 bases; bases outside gene matches: 12. The CDR3 sequence: CASSSPPGQGLAYNEQFF. CDR3 DNA sequence: TGTGCCAGCAGTTCCCCCCCGGGACAGGGACTCGCCTACAATGAGCAGTTCTTC.

In its sample, this clonotype was seen many times. The chain has TRBV19 and TRBJ1-1; D is unclear. Looked up from germline, CDR1 is LNHDA and CDR2 is SQIVND (reference sequence). With 5 bases removed from V and 0 bases from J, the gap between germline ends came to 13 bases. This CDR3 comprises 15 residues. CDR3 sequence (DNA): TGTGCCAGTAGTGCCTTCGGGGAGATGAACACTGAAGCTTTCTTT. Translation: CASSAFGEMNTEAFF.

Worth noting for this clonotype: Sequence at one end of the junction differs from germline and may be a read error. This chain joins TRBV19 and TRBJ2-7; TRBD1 aligns across 7 bases. The CDR3 sequence is 13 residues long. CDR1 and CDR2 (germline): LNHDA, SQIVND (reference sequence). Written as DNA, the CDR3 is TGTGCCTGTAGTGCGACAGGGTACTACGAGCAGTACTTC. Amino acids: CACSATGYYEQYF.

As concerns this clonotype: A clone one base away is much larger, so this may be a read error. Lacking the conserved final phenylalanine or tryptophan, this CDR3 likely reflects a read error. The chain uses TRBV12-3 or TRBV12-4 and TRBJ2-7, with D perhaps matching TRBD2 (5 bases). This CDR3 has 12 amino acids. The ends were cut back, 4 bases at V and 6 bases at J, with 10 bases in the middle. The chain's CDR3 is CASSSGGPEQYL. The CDR3 DNA sequence: TGTGCCAGCAGTTCAGGAGGACCCGAGCAGTACCTC.

Ten or more counts support this clonotype. The chain has TRBV10-3 and TRBJ1-4, with TRBD1 matching over 7 bases. The CDR3 contains 15 residues. The germline V gene encodes CDR1 ENHRY and CDR2 SYGVKD. V lost 2 bases and J lost 10; bases outside the gene matches: 10. CDR3: CAISELDGDRGKLFF. The CDR3, as DNA: TGTGCCATCAGTGAGCTTGACGGGGACAGAGGAAAACTGTTTTTT.

In its sample, this clonotype was seen many times. This sequence joins TRBV5-4 and TRBJ2-5, with 9 bases aligning to TRBD2. From germline, CDR1 is SGHNT and CDR2 YYREEE (reference sequence). The CDR3 covers 13 residues. V was pared by 4 bases and J by 5 bases, with 3 bases of the junction left unmatched. This CDR3 is CASSNGLAETQYF. The CDR3 region has the DNA TGTGCCAGCAGCAACGGACTAGCGGAGACCCAGTACTTC. Full variable domain (missing parts from reference TRBV5-4 and TRBJ2-5): ETGVTQSPTHLIKTRGQQVTLRCSSQSGHNTVSWYQQALGQGPQFIFQYYREEENGRGNFPPRFSGLQFPNYSSELNVNALELDDSALYLCASSNGLAETQYFGPGTRLLVL.

Points on this clonotype: This may arise from a read error, as a much more abundant clone is one base away. The DNA for the CDR3 is TGTGCCAGCAGTAGGACGGGACTAACGGGAGGAACAGATACGCAGTATTTT. Its translation is CASSRTGLTGGTDTQYF. The V call is TRBV6-5, the J call TRBJ2-3; 7 bases fit TRBD2. Per the germline V gene, CDR1 is MNHEY and CDR2 is SVGAGI. The CDR3 length is 17 residues. V was pared by 5 bases and J by 3 bases, with 14 bases of the junction left unmatched.

This clonotype was found many times. This chain connects TRBV7-2 to TRBJ2-3; 7 bases map to TRBD2. CDR1 is SGHTA, CDR2 FQGNSA, per germline. The V segment lost 8 bases and the J segment 2 bases; nucleotides outside the gene matches: 19. CDR3 length equals 18 residues. The CDR3 DNA follows: TGTGCCAGCGCTGGCGCTCTAGCGGTCGCCGGAGCCACAGATACGCAGTATTTT. Its protein product is CASAGALAVAGATDTQYF.

This clonotype was observed at least ten times. The chain's CDR3 is CASSSTIQGRETQYF. The CDR3, as DNA: TGTGCCAGCAGCTCAACGATCCAGGGGCGGGAGACCCAGTACTTC. The J gene is TRBJ2-5, the V gene TRBV7-3, with a possible D match to TRBD1 (6 bases). Germline V gene lookup returns CDR1 SGHTA and CDR2 FQGTGA. This CDR3 spans 15 amino acids. V dropped 4 bases and J dropped 5 bases, with 17 bases sitting between them.

As regards this clonotype: A much larger clone sits a single nucleotide away, making a read error possible. The chain has TRBV7-2 and TRBJ2-3; tentatively, D is TRBD1 (6 bases). This CDR3 region has 16 residues. With 5 bases removed from V and 4 bases from J, the gap between germline ends came to 19 bases. Per germline, CDR1 SGHTA and CDR2 FQGNSA. The CDR3 nucleotides read TGTGCCAGCAGCCCGATACCGGGACACTCCTCAGATACGCAGTATTTT. It specifies CASSPIPGHSSDTQYF.